This TCR beta chain stems from a study of cytomegalovirus exposure and HLA in healthy donors (dated by TCRdb to 2015 to 2018). In the study overall: According to an earlier analysis of 450 to 650 of the donors, about 170 million T cells yielded some 110 million unique TCR beta sequences and roughly 280 Gb of sequence data. Along with the roughly 670-subject first cohort, a separate validation cohort of around 110 different subjects was used. Because of strong linkage in the cohort, five DR-DQ haplotypes were treated as single units for association and clustering. An early release that covered 640 HLA-typed donors contained approximately 320 gigabases of sequencing data and 85 million to 100 million unique TCR sequences. An earlier analysis of approximately 580 of the donors used high-throughput TCR beta sequencing to judge whether each TCR beta V gene segment behaved as functional or pseudogenic. The later analysis used no new phenotypic data to find candidate immune exposures, relying instead on TCR beta sequences and their occurrence across donors. A later analysis re-analyzed previously published TCR beta repertoires from roughly 690 donors and added high-resolution HLA genotyping to study TCR occurrence patterns. Every discovery cohort repertoire had been produced on one sequencing platform. Of the 300 to 400 genotyped donors, about 84% fell in the genetic ancestry cluster associated with self-reported Caucasian donors. The number of donors typed differed by locus, with about 620-630 for A, B, C, DRB1 and DQB1, 522 for DQA1, 600 to 610 for DPA1, and approximately 470 for DPB1. In a later genetic analysis, genome-wide SNP genotypes for about 65% of the roughly 700 donors were used, and that subset was treated as a discovery cohort. Among about 370 genotyped donors of the cohort, an average of approximately 240,000 unique TCR beta nucleotide sequences was sequenced per donor, of which about 19% were non-productive. The study aimed to test whether cataloging public T cell receptors could reveal signatures of past pathogen exposure. Donor age, sex, ethnicity and CMV serostatus were compiled alongside the repertoire data. The T cell repertoires of about 700 subjects were profiled by immunosequencing and related to cytomegalovirus serostatus. Both class I and class II loci were covered by HLA typing, at four-digit resolution. High-throughput TCR immunosequencing, statistical association of individual TCRs with disease status, and machine learning were combined to predict cytomegalovirus infection status.

The cohort was made up of roughly 670 healthy bone marrow donors. At the time of sampling, all cohort members were nominally healthy, though unrecorded immune exposures were likely present. The donor tested CMV seronegative and was one of the 352 seronegative cohort members. A peripheral blood sample was collected from each donor, and TCR beta sequencing was performed on peripheral blood mononuclear cells. The Qiagen DNeasy Blood Extraction Kit was used to extract genomic DNA from the blood cell samples. Study-wide findings and limitations: For the cohort, immune exposure information was limited to CMV serostatus. A further reported finding was that TCR beta sequences accurately predicted the HLA-A and HLA-B alleles for most subjects in the first cohort. A total of about 180 TCR beta chains were listed by the study as associated with cytomegalovirus. A later analysis associated 15,000 to 20,000 TCR beta sequences with specific HLA alleles at a false discovery rate of 0.05. The sequencing pipeline was judged likely to have produced a cluster of highly shared sequence variants as a technical artifact. Most TCR sequences were observed very rarely across donors, whereas some public TCRs were present in many individuals. This cohort had only TCR beta chains sequenced, and the lack of alpha or paired-chain data limited which features could be detected. A later analysis found that TCR association rates varied across HLA loci, with DRB1 alleles showing the most associated TCRs and HLA-C alleles the fewest. Compared with the approximately 670-donor mean, donors in an Asian-associated ancestry cluster had fewer N-insertions in productive TCRs, according to a later genetic analysis. Correlated functional status among segregating V segments might reflect linkage disequilibrium, but an unknown experimental factor could not be ruled out. The earlier analysis of 587 of the donors excluded fewer than 20 rarely observed V segments, including chromosome 9 orphons, because counts were too low. Presence/absence analyses assumed roughly uniform sequencing depth across donors, an assumption that may not hold. In an earlier analysis of more than 500 of the donors, most TCR beta V segments appeared in productive rearrangements about 87% or about 30% of the time, broadly matching IMGT annotations. The authors suggested that the approach could potentially be generalized to other disease states and immunological phenotypes. In a later analysis, HLA-associated TCR beta chains showed more clonal expansion and lower generation probabilities than non-associated chains that were equally common. In vitro tests confirmed that three of the cytomegalovirus-associated TCR beta chains recognize cytomegalovirus antigens. An association between a missense DCLRE1C variant and V-gene and J-gene trimming of TCR beta chains was found in a later genetic analysis and replicated in an independent cohort. Some IMGT-functional V segments, including TRBV6-2 and TRBV6-3, could not be told apart with the 87-base-pair reads, so those segments were excluded. Assigning TCR associations to individual alleles was difficult when HLA alleles, especially DR and DQ, strongly co-occurred. In a later analysis, several top co-occurrence clusters were reported to appear linked to parvovirus B19, influenza, CMV and Epstein-Barr virus. In both the original and validation cohorts, the classifier was reported to diagnose cytomegalovirus status with high specificity and sensitivity. Most CMV-associated TCR beta chains appeared to be HLA-restricted in a later analysis, and the HLA associations seemed to be driven largely by CMV exposure. Because HLA typing was unavailable for some donors at each locus, only the typed subset was used in association tests.

V and J are truncated by 0 bases and 9 bases respectively, leaving an intervening sequence of 12 bases. CDR1 and CDR2 (LGHNA, YSLEER) derive from the germline V gene. CDR3 length: 14 amino acids, cysteine to phenylalanine. Only the CDR3 region is kept as DNA, spanning 42 bases read in frame from base 1. The library was obtained by the immunoSEQ multiplex PCR assay. For the multiplex PCR, a mixture combining 60 forward primers for TCR Vbeta segments and 13 reverse primers for TCR Jbeta segments was used. The CDR3 region of rearranged TCR beta genes was amplified from genomic DNA with a multiplex PCR assay. On the Illumina HiSeq System, the amplified TCR beta libraries were sequenced as 87-base-pair reads. The source study handled its data this way. A later analysis counted approximately 76 million unique TCR beta chains across the 670 or so repertoires, and 10 million to 12 million of these chains were shared by at least two donors. A nearest-neighbor algorithm error-corrected the raw reads and collapsed the reads into unique sequences, merging closely related sequences to remove PCR and sequencing errors. Alignment of CDR3 sequences to IMGT reference sequences was used to assign V, D and J gene segments. For a sequence to be retained, at least a six-nucleotide match to both a V gene segment and a J gene segment was required. A rearrangement was called productive if the CDR3 had no stop codons and remained in frame with V and J, and every other rearrangement was called non-productive. CDR3 was defined by IMGT convention, running from the second conserved V-encoded cysteine to the conserved J-encoded phenylalanine. The earlier analysis of about 610 of the donors excluded any sequence lacking an unambiguous match to a single V gene segment. In an earlier analysis of approximately 500 of the donors, a V segment was called functional when productive rearrangements were above 56.7%, and segregating when the standard deviation between donors exceeded 5%. A statistical classification framework was built to diagnose cytomegalovirus status from the catalog of TCR beta chain sequences. A later analysis assigned V and J genes by comparing TCR nucleotide sequences with IMGT/GENE-DB human TR gene sequences. Using the TCRdist pipeline, a later analysis assigned CDR3 sequences along with most-parsimonious VDJ recombination scenarios. In a later analysis, each TCR beta chain was defined by its CDR3 amino acid sequence together with its V-gene family, and reads lacking a unique V-gene family were excluded. In a later analysis, 500 to 650 highly shared, low-generation-probability nucleotide sequences were removed to address suspected cross-contamination and a sequencing artifact. In a later analysis, a clonal expansion index for each public chain was calculated from normalized within-repertoire ranks of inferred template counts. A later analysis computed generation probabilities with a VDJ recombination model fitted to out-of-frame rearrangements, and checked the results against IGoR. A later analysis scored TCR-TCR, TCR-HLA and TCR-CMV co-occurrence with hypergeometric tests, applying a repertoire-size bias correction to TCR pairs. To estimate false discovery rates, a later analysis permuted the HLA or CMV assignments 20 times. In a later analysis, co-occurring TCRs were grouped using DBSCAN, with TCRdist sequence similarity added in when clustering inside HLA-allele-positive subsets. For co-occurrence clustering, repertoires with fewer than 30,000 or more than 120,000 public chains were excluded, along with a handful of repertoires with anomalous nucleotide sharing. TCRdb took over this immuneACCESS table, retaining in-frame rearrangements with V and J assigned. Such tables are incomplete; in checked studies, under half of the missing clones stem from an unresolved V gene, and the remainder is unexplained. Clone size and V and J calls were adopted from that table, with D and trimming inferred from the DNA. Counted in this sample were about 150,000 clones; less than 9.5% of them appeared once. The ten top clones hold approximately 1.8% of the sample.

With regard to this clone: It has no known antigen specificity. There are no base qualities to consult, and no much larger clone falls within one base.

The origin of this receptor is a male donor in good health and CMV-seronegative. The sample taken for sequencing was PBMCs. Recombination joined TRBV4-3 with TRBJ1-5; the D gene is perhaps TRBD1, on 6 matching bases. The nucleotides are TGCGCCAGCAGCCAAGAACAGGGATCTCGGCCCCAGCATTTT. Translated, this is CASSQEQGSRPQHF.